Below are 32 T cell receptor beta chains sequenced from a single sample in a study of OX40 agonist ivuxolimab in advanced cancers. Profiling relied on immunoSEQ multiplex PCR, and the TCRdb table lists in-frame clones only, not all of them. The sample holds under 55,000 clones, approximately 87% seen once. Sequencing used CD4+ or CD8+ T cells sorted from blood, obtained in a trial of the OX40 agonist ivuxolimab. The receptor source for this set is an adult with an advanced solid tumor such as melanoma, head and neck, liver or kidney cancer.

J is TRBJ2-7 and V is TRBV30; 7 nucleotides match TRBD1. CDR3 length: 13 residues. Trimming at V came to 4 bases and at J to 2 bases, leaving 5 bases not matched to a gene. The V gene's germline CDR1 is GTSNPN and CDR2 SVGIG (reference sequence). In nucleotides, the CDR3 is TGTGCCTGGACGACAGGGTTAACCTACGAGCAGTACTTC. Amino acids: CAWTTGLTYEQYF.

The chain carries TRBV7-7 and TRBJ2-5; either TRBD1 or TRBD2 may supply D (5 bases each). Trimming removed 1 base from V and 2 bases from J, with 11 bases in between. The CDR3 extends over 15 amino acids. The V gene's germline CDR1 is SSHAT and CDR2 FNYEAQ (reference sequence). The DNA of the CDR3 is TGTGCCAGCAGCTTAGTAGGGACCTTGCAAGAGACCCAGTACTTC. This codes for CASSLVGTLQETQYF. Together with reference TRBV7-7 and TRBJ2-5, the CDR3 gives the full variable domain: GAGVSQSPRYKVTKRGQDVTLRCDPISSHATLYWYQQALGQGPEFLTYFNYEAQPDKSGLPSDRFSAERPEGSISTLTIQRTEQRDSAMYRCASSLVGTLQETQYFGPGTRLLVL.

Only a few counts were recorded for this clone. V and J are TRBV7-3 and TRBJ1-2; no clear D. The V gene lost 0 bases and the J gene lost 6 bases, with 11 bases spanning the gap. The germline V gene has CDR1 SGHTA and CDR2 FQGTGA. The CDR3 is 14 amino acids. The DNA of the CDR3 is TGTGCCAGCAGCTTAACGCCGGGGAAGGATGGCTACACCTTC. Translated, it gives CASSLTPGKDGYTF.

The V gene is TRBV10-3, the J gene TRBJ2-7, with D tentatively TRBD1 (6 bases). The germline gives CDR1 ENHRY, CDR2 SYGVKD. With 0 bases removed from V and 7 bases from J, the gap between germline ends came to 10 bases. The CDR3 has 13 amino acids. The CDR3 DNA sequence: TGTGCCATCAGTGAGTCGCCTCAGGGGGAGCAGTACTTC. Amino acid sequence: CAISESPQGEQYF.

This chain connects TRBV6-5 to TRBJ1-5; D not resolved. The CDR3 is made up of 13 amino acids. The V end was cut by 5 bases, the J end by 3 bases, with 8 bases between. Germline-derived CDR1 and CDR2 are MNHEY and SVGAGI. The CDR3 loop reads CASSEQPNQPQHF. In DNA form, the CDR3 reads TGTGCCAGCAGTGAACAACCCAATCAGCCCCAGCATTTT.

This CDR3 reads CASIASDRGPNTEAFF. The CDR3 bases are TGTGCCAGCATTGCTTCGGACAGGGGCCCTAACACTGAAGCTTTCTTT. V usage is TRBV28 and J usage is TRBJ1-1, with 9 bases fitting TRBD1. The CDR3 has 16 residues. J gave up 2 bases and V 7 bases, and 11 bases lay outside the gene matches. Germline CDR1 MDHEN, CDR2 SYDVKM. Full variable domain (rest looked up from reference TRBV28 and TRBJ1-1): DVKVTQSSRYLVKRTGEKVFLECVQDMDHENMFWYRQDPGLGLRLIYFSYDVKMKEKGDIPEGYSVSREKKERFSLILESASTNQTSMYLCASIASDRGPNTEAFFGQGTRLTVV.

The CDR3 region is CASSGGSRMNTEAFF. CDR3 coding DNA: TGTGCCAGCAGCGGCGGGAGCCGGATGAACACTGAAGCTTTCTTT. V gene TRBV5-6 combines with J gene TRBJ1-1; no reliable D call. V gave up 4 bases and J gave up 0 bases, with 13 bases separating them. Germline values: CDR1 SGHDT, CDR2 YYEEEE. The length of the CDR3 is 15 residues.

The V gene is TRBV5-6, the J gene TRBJ2-5; 9 nucleotides match TRBD2. This CDR3 is built from 14 residues. Germline V gene lookup returns CDR1 SGHDT and CDR2 YYEEEE. V lost 2 bases, J lost 4 bases, and 3 bases stayed unmatched. CDR3: CASSLPSGVETQYF. CDR3 in DNA: TGTGCCAGCAGCTTACCTAGCGGGGTAGAGACCCAGTACTTC.

This chain joins TRBV18 and TRBJ1-1; TRBD1 is a possible D gene (5 bases). V was pared by 4 bases and J by 7 bases, with 13 bases between. The germline CDR1 and CDR2 sequences are KGHSH and LQKENI. The CDR3 consists of 13 residues. CDR3 loop: CASSQRAGGEAFF. CDR3 in DNA: TGTGCCAGCTCACAAAGGGCGGGGGGTGAAGCTTTCTTT.

The J gene is TRBJ2-5, the V gene TRBV18; TRBD2 agrees at 13 bases. Unmatched junction bases numbered 3, after V lost 0 bases and J lost 5 bases. CDR3 length equals 16 residues. Germline loops: CDR1 KGHSH, CDR2 LQKENI. CDR3 sequence reads: CASSPPGLAGLETQYF. CDR3 in DNA: TGTGCCAGCTCACCACCGGGACTAGCGGGGTTGGAGACCCAGTACTTC.

The count of this clone is one. The CDR3 spells CASSLAGGNTEAFF. DNA for the CDR3: TGTGCCAGCAGCTTAGCGGGGGGGAACACTGAAGCTTTCTTT. The chain recombines TRBV7-8 with TRBJ1-1; the D gene is possibly TRBD1 (5 bases). Looked up from germline, CDR1 is SGHVS and CDR2 is FQNEAQ. Trimming stripped 0 bases from V and 1 base from J, with 6 bases between. The CDR3 covers 14 residues. The whole variable domain, remainder taken from reference TRBV7-8 and TRBJ1-1, is GAGVSQSPRYKVAKRGQDVALRCDPISGHVSLFWYQQALGQGPEFLTYFQNEAQLDKSGLPSDRFFAERPEGSVSTLKIQRTQQEDSAVYLCASSLAGGNTEAFFGQGTRLTVV.

The rearrangement links TRBV6-5 to TRBJ2-1; 7 nucleotides agree with TRBD2. CDR1 is MNHEY, CDR2 SVGAGI, per germline. V lost 8 bases, J lost 1 base, and 8 bases stayed unmatched. The CDR3 is 15 amino acids. The CDR3 loop reads CASGRTRWSYNEQFF. Here the CDR3 DNA reads TGTGCCAGCGGCAGGACTAGGTGGTCCTACAATGAGCAGTTCTTC.

As regards this clone: This same CDR3 is encoded by further DNA sequences in the sample. For the CDR3, the DNA is TGCGCCAGCAGCACCCGACCCTCGAGGACCGAAGCTTTCTTT. Protein product: CASSTRPSRTEAFF. The V and J genes are TRBV5-1 and TRBJ1-1; D ambiguous. Looked up from germline, CDR1 is SGHRS and CDR2 is YFSETQ. The V end was cut by 4 bases, the J end by 8 bases, with 18 bases between. The CDR3 consists of 14 residues.

The rearrangement joins TRBV30 to TRBJ2-5; 7 bases line up with TRBD2. This CDR3 spans 13 amino acids. The germline V gene has CDR1 GTSNPN and CDR2 SVGIG (reference sequence). Unmatched junction bases numbered 4, after V lost 0 bases and J lost 6 bases. Here the CDR3 reads CAWSVGGGQTQYF. In DNA form, the CDR3 reads TGTGCCTGGAGTGTTGGCGGGGGTCAGACCCAGTACTTC.

The chain is built from TRBV6-5 and TRBJ1-4; D unresolved. The CDR3 covers 13 residues. V lost 6 bases and J lost 10, with 15 bases in between. The germline V gene encodes CDR1 MNHEY and CDR2 SVGAGI. This CDR3 reads CASSPAPVGKLFF. The CDR3 bases are TGTGCCAGCAGCCCCGCCCCGGTGGGAAAACTGTTTTTT.

The rearrangement joins TRBV7-6 to TRBJ2-1; TRBD1 aligns across 9 bases. The CDR3 totals 15 residues. The germline gives CDR1 SGHVS, CDR2 FNYEAQ. V lost 5 bases, J lost 8 bases, and 10 bases stayed unmatched. The CDR3 DNA sequence: TGTGCCAGCAGCACGGGGACAGGGAAATGGTATGAGCAGTTCTTC. It codes for CASSTGTGKWYEQFF.

The rearrangement joins TRBV7-9 to TRBJ2-3; possible D gene TRBD1, 5 bases. V was trimmed by 1 base and J by 2 bases, leaving 13 bases between them. From germline, CDR1 is SEHNR and CDR2 FQNEAQ (reference sequence). This CDR3 contains 16 residues. The CDR3 loop is CASSLGGGEVTDTQYF. CDR3 sequence (DNA): TGTGCCAGCAGCTTAGGGGGCGGAGAGGTCACAGATACGCAGTATTTT.

The CDR3, as DNA: TGTGCCAGCAGCCAGGACAGGGATGGCTACACCTTC. Translating gives CASSQDRDGYTF. The chain uses TRBV14 and TRBJ1-2, with 8 positions matching TRBD1. Germline CDR1 is SGHDN and CDR2 is FVKESK. The CDR3 has 12 residues. The trim removed 3 bases at V and 6 bases at J, leaving 0 bases unmatched. Filled out from reference TRBV14 and TRBJ1-2, the complete variable domain reads EAGVTQFPSHSVIEKGQTVTLRCDPISGHDNLYWYRRVMGKEIKFLLHFVKESKQDESGMPNNRFLAERTGGTYSTLKVQPAELEDSGVYFCASSQDRDGYTFGSGTRLTVV.

The chain links TRBV5-1 to TRBJ2-7; D is possibly TRBD1 (5 bases). CDR3 length: 14 amino acids. Trimming stripped 0 bases from V and 0 bases from J, with 7 bases between. Germline V gene lookup returns CDR1 SGHRS and CDR2 YFSETQ. DNA for the CDR3: TGCGCCAGCAGCTTGGACAGGAGCTCCTACGAGCAGTACTTC. Protein: CASSLDRSSYEQYF. The entire variable domain, with the rest obtained from reference TRBV5-1 and TRBJ2-7, is as follows: KAGVTQTPRYLIKTRGQQVTLSCSPISGHRSVSWYQQTPGQGLQFLFEYFSETQRNKGNFPGRFSGRQFSNSRSEMNVSTLELGDSALYLCASSLDRSSYEQYFGPGTRLTVT.

V is TRBV11-2 and J is TRBJ1-5, with D perhaps TRBD1 (5 bases). V dropped 4 bases and J dropped 5 bases, with 9 bases sitting between them. CDR3 size: 13 residues. Germline lookup yields CDR1 SGHAT and CDR2 FQNNGV. The CDR3 protein is CASSWGDHQPQHF. The CDR3 DNA sequence: TGTGCCAGCAGCTGGGGGGACCATCAGCCCCAGCATTTT. Full variable domain (rest looked up from reference TRBV11-2 and TRBJ1-5): EAGVAQSPRYKIIEKRQSVAFWCNPISGHATLYWYQQILGQGPKLLIQFQNNGVVDDSQLPKDRFSAERLKGVDSTLKIQPAKLEDSAVYLCASSWGDHQPQHFGDGTRLSIL.

The chain employs TRBV6-5 and TRBJ2-3; D gene unclear. V lost 6 bases and J lost 3, with 7 bases in between. CDR3 length: 12 amino acids. Germline CDR1 and CDR2: MNHEY and SVGAGI. The CDR3 reads CASSPGTDTQYF. The CDR3 DNA follows: TGTGCCAGCAGCCCAGGAACAGATACGCAGTATTTT.

V usage is TRBV10-2 and J usage is TRBJ1-2, with a possible D match to TRBD1 (6 bases). The V gene's germline CDR1 is WSHSY and CDR2 SAAADI. Trimming left V 7 bases short and J 2 bases short, with 11 bases between. The CDR3 has 13 amino acids. CDR3 nucleotides: TGCGCCAGCATCGGGGGCGGAAACTATGGCTACACCTTC. Translated, it gives CASIGGGNYGYTF.

The chain carries TRBV25-1 and TRBJ1-6; D is uncertain. The CDR3 runs to 17 residues. The germline gives CDR1 MGHDK, CDR2 SYGVNS. V lost 1 base, J lost 0 bases, and 10 bases lay in between. DNA for the CDR3: TGTGCCAGCAGTGAATTTGACGTCCTCTCCTATAATTCACCCCTCCACTTT. This translates into CASSEFDVLSYNSPLHF. Based on the CDR3 plus reference TRBV25-1 and TRBJ1-6, the full variable domain is EADIYQTPRYLVIGTGKKITLECSQTMGHDKMYWYQQDPGMELHLIHYSYGVNSTEKGDLSSESTVSRIRTEHFPLTLESARPSHTSQYLCASSEFDVLSYNSPLHFGNGTRLTVT.

This clone has just a few counts. The genes are TRBV5-6 and TRBJ1-1, with D hard to call. Germline-derived CDR1 and CDR2 are SGHDT and YYEEEE. With 4 bases removed from V and 2 bases from J, the gap between germline ends came to 9 bases. The CDR3 is 13 amino acids. The CDR3 loop reads CASSLGINTEAFF. The DNA for the CDR3 is TGTGCCAGCAGCCTCGGGATCAACACTGAAGCTTTCTTT.

V usage is TRBV5-1 and J usage is TRBJ1-2, with 8 nucleotides matching TRBD1. Germline assignment: CDR1 SGHRS and CDR2 YFSETQ. V was clipped by 2 bases and J by 7 bases; unmatched bases: 7. The CDR3 runs 14 residues. This CDR3 is CASSFSQGDGGYTF. In nucleotides, the CDR3 is TGCGCCAGCAGCTTCTCACAGGGGGATGGTGGCTACACCTTC.

In this sample, this clone turned up once. The chain links TRBV10-3 to TRBJ1-2, with a weak D call TRBD1 (6 bases). Germline V CDR1 and CDR2: ENHRY, SYGVKD. Trimming took 3 bases from V and 1 from J, leaving 9 bases between them. This CDR3 is 14 amino acids long. The CDR3 protein is CAISEGQINYGYTF. For the CDR3, the DNA is TGTGCCATCAGTGAAGGACAGATTAACTATGGCTACACCTTC.

The chain couples TRBV18 to TRBJ1-2, with a weak D call TRBD1 (5 bases). Germline CDR1 and CDR2: KGHSH and LQKENI. V lost 4 bases and J 8 bases, leaving 11 bases between the germline ends. The CDR3 is 12 amino acids. CDR3 nucleotide sequence: TGTGCCAGCTCACGGGGCGCATACGGCTACACCTTC. It codes for CASSRGAYGYTF. The variable domain in full, completed from reference TRBV18 and TRBJ1-2, reads NAGVMQNPRHLVRRRGQEARLRCSPMKGHSHVYWYRQLPEEGLKFMVYLQKENIIDESGMPKERFSAEFPKEGPSILRIQQVVRGDSAAYFCASSRGAYGYTFGSGTRLTVV.

This chain uses TRBV13 with TRBJ1-2, with D possibly being TRBD1 (6 bases). The CDR3 spans 17 residues. Germline values: CDR1 PRHDT, CDR2 FYEKMQ (reference sequence). The ends were cut back, 1 base at V and 4 bases at J, with 19 bases in the middle. The CDR3 DNA sequence: TGTGCCAGCAGCTTAGAAGGCAGGGGCTTCGGCCGCTATGGCTACACCTTC. It is translated as CASSLEGRGFGRYGYTF.

The chain employs TRBV6-6 and TRBJ1-2, with 8 bases fitting TRBD1. This CDR3 has 15 amino acids. Unmatched junction bases numbered 6, after V lost 4 bases and J lost 2 bases. Germline loops: CDR1 MNHNY, CDR2 SVGAGI (reference sequence). Here the CDR3 DNA reads TGTGCCAGCAGTTCTCCGGACAGGGCCAACTATGGCTACACCTTC. Translating it yields CASSSPDRANYGYTF.

The chain has TRBV27 and TRBJ2-1; the match to TRBD2 covers 13 bases. Germline V gives CDR1 MNHEY, CDR2 SMNVEV (reference sequence). The CDR3 has 17 amino acids. V dropped 4 bases and J dropped 7; count of bases not matched to a gene: 10. This CDR3 is CASSSMTSGGWRNEQFF. The CDR3 nucleotides read TGTGCCAGCAGTTCGATGACTAGCGGGGGGTGGAGGAATGAGCAGTTCTTC.

The gene calls are TRBV7-3 and TRBJ2-2; no clear D. The length of the CDR3 is 12 residues. CDR1 and CDR2 (germline): SGHTA, FQGTGA. The V gene lost 2 bases and the J gene lost 6 bases, with 4 bases spanning the gap. The chain's CDR3 is CASSLVPGELFF. CDR3 sequence (DNA): TGTGCCAGCAGCTTAGTTCCCGGGGAGCTGTTTTTT.

This clone was detected only a few times. CDR3 residues: CASSLAGVTLRGRPQHF. The CDR3 DNA reads as TGTGCCAGCAGCTTAGCGGGAGTCACCTTGCGGGGAAGGCCCCAGCATTTT. The gene calls are TRBV11-1 and TRBJ1-5; D is ambiguous. The CDR3 runs 17 residues. Looked up from germline, CDR1 is SGHAT and CDR2 is FQDESV (reference sequence). Trimming cost V 0 bases and J 9 bases, with 21 bases left between them.